These T cell receptor beta chains were read from a single sample in a study of a mutant IDH1 vaccine in newly diagnosed glioma. Profiled with immunoSEQ multiplex PCR; TCRdb holds only in-frame clones, not every one. This sample has fewer than 75,000 clones, with 84% found just once. These TCRs are of unknown antigen specificity. The source material was PBMCs, sampled from a glioma patient whose treatment included an IDH1 peptide vaccine. The receptors come from a woman in her forties or fifties with glioma. Both conserved end residues are part of each CDR3. D genes are given only for firm matches. Not all rows give a size; the values are once, few, many and, for expanded clones, a class.

clone size: NA; D gene: NA; J gene: TRBJ1-1; V gene: TRBV19; CDR3 protein: CASSTRDGLNTEAFF; CDR3 DNA: TGTGCCAGTAGTACCCGGGACGGCTTGAACACTGAAGCTTTCTTT
clone size: NA; D gene: NA; J gene: TRBJ1-1; V gene: TRBV9; CDR3 protein: CASSLALWGEAFF; CDR3 DNA: TGTGCCAGCAGCCTGGCACTTTGGGGTGAAGCTTTCTTT
clone size: NA; D gene: TRBD1; J gene: TRBJ1-2; V gene: TRBV19; CDR3 protein: CASDDDRGFYGYTF; CDR3 DNA: TGTGCCAGTGATGATGACAGGGGATTCTATGGCTACACCTTC
clone size: NA; D gene: NA; J gene: TRBJ1-1; V gene: TRBV7-9; CDR3 protein: CASSLLQTSTEAFF; CDR3 DNA: TGTGCCAGCAGCTTATTGCAGACATCGACTGAAGCTTTCTTT
clone size: NA; D gene: NA; J gene: TRBJ1-2; V gene: TRBV5-4; CDR3 protein: CASSLNGGNYGYTF; CDR3 DNA: TGTGCCAGCAGCTTGAACGGAGGGAACTATGGCTACACCTTC
clone size: NA; D gene: TRBD2; J gene: TRBJ2-1; V gene: TRBV9; CDR3 protein: CASSVMTSGYNEQFF; CDR3 DNA: TGTGCCAGCAGCGTCATGACTAGCGGCTACAATGAGCAGTTCTTC
clone size: NA; D gene: TRBD1; J gene: TRBJ2-4; V gene: TRBV18; CDR3 protein: CASSRTGDGWNIQYF; CDR3 DNA: TGTGCCAGCTCCCGAACAGGGGATGGATGGAACATTCAGTACTTC
clone size: NA; D gene: NA; J gene: TRBJ1-1; V gene: TRBV18; CDR3 protein: CASSGILDTEAFF; CDR3 DNA: TGTGCCAGCTCGGGGATTTTGGACACTGAAGCTTTCTTT
clone size: NA; D gene: NA; J gene: TRBJ1-5; V gene: TRBV10-3; CDR3 protein: CAISESGTSQPQHF; CDR3 DNA: TGTGCCATCAGTGAGTCAGGGACATCTCAGCCCCAGCATTTT
clone size: NA; D gene: NA; J gene: TRBJ2-5; V gene: TRBV28; CDR3 protein: CASSFAWQADRETQYF; CDR3 DNA: TGTGCCAGCAGTTTTGCTTGGCAGGCCGATCGGGAGACCCAGTACTTC
clone size: NA; D gene: NA; J gene: TRBJ1-6; V gene: TRBV19; CDR3 protein: CASSYDQYNSPLHF; CDR3 DNA: TGTGCCAGTAGTTACGACCAATATAATTCACCCCTCCACTTT
clone size: NA; D gene: NA; J gene: TRBJ2-5; V gene: TRBV11-3; CDR3 protein: CASSLLQGSEETQYF; CDR3 DNA: TGTGCCAGCAGCCTGCTACAGGGATCGGAAGAGACCCAGTACTTC
clone size: NA; D gene: NA; J gene: TRBJ1-3; V gene: TRBV19; CDR3 protein: CASRPPSGNTIYF; CDR3 DNA: TGTGCCAGTAGACCTCCCTCTGGAAACACCATATATTTT
clone size: NA; D gene: TRBD2; J gene: TRBJ2-7; V gene: TRBV19; CDR3 protein: CASSKDLGSGAEQYF; CDR3 DNA: TGTGCCAGTAGTAAAGATTTGGGTAGCGGGGCCGAGCAGTACTTC
clone size: NA; D gene: TRBD1; J gene: TRBJ1-2; V gene: TRBV18; CDR3 protein: CASSQGQGDGYTF; CDR3 DNA: TGTGCCAGCTCACAAGGACAGGGTGATGGCTACACCTTC
clone size: once; D gene: NA; J gene: TRBJ1-3; V gene: TRBV5-4; CDR3 protein: CASSLSPGNSGNTIYF; CDR3 DNA: TGTGCCAGCAGCTTGTCTCCCGGGAACTCTGGAAACACCATATATTTT
clone size: NA; D gene: TRBD2; J gene: TRBJ2-7; V gene: TRBV4-2; CDR3 protein: CASSQEVLAGRSYEQYF; CDR3 DNA: TGTGCCAGCAGCCAAGAAGTTTTAGCGGGGCGCTCCTACGAGCAGTACTTC
clone size: NA; D gene: NA; J gene: TRBJ1-4; V gene: TRBV6-6; CDR3 protein: CASSYAEADEKLFF; CDR3 DNA: TGTGCCAGCAGTTACGCCGAGGCCGATGAAAAACTGTTTTTT
clone size: NA; D gene: NA; J gene: TRBJ1-3; V gene: TRBV9; CDR3 protein: CASSVESQSFSGNTIYF; CDR3 DNA: TGTGCCAGCAGCGTAGAGTCGCAGAGCTTCTCTGGAAACACCATATATTTT
clone size: NA; D gene: TRBD1; J gene: TRBJ1-2; V gene: TRBV29-1; CDR3 protein: CSVSRTQGTGMGYTF; CDR3 DNA: TGCAGCGTCTCTCGAACCCAAGGGACAGGGATGGGCTACACCTTC
clone size: NA; D gene: TRBD1; J gene: TRBJ2-7; V gene: TRBV6-1; CDR3 protein: CASRIQGALYEQYF; CDR3 DNA: TGTGCCAGCAGAATTCAGGGGGCTCTGTACGAGCAGTACTTC
clone size: NA; D gene: TRBD1; J gene: TRBJ2-6; V gene: TRBV9; CDR3 protein: CASSEQGSGANVLTF; CDR3 DNA: TGTGCCAGCAGCGAACAGGGGAGCGGGGCCAACGTCCTGACTTTC